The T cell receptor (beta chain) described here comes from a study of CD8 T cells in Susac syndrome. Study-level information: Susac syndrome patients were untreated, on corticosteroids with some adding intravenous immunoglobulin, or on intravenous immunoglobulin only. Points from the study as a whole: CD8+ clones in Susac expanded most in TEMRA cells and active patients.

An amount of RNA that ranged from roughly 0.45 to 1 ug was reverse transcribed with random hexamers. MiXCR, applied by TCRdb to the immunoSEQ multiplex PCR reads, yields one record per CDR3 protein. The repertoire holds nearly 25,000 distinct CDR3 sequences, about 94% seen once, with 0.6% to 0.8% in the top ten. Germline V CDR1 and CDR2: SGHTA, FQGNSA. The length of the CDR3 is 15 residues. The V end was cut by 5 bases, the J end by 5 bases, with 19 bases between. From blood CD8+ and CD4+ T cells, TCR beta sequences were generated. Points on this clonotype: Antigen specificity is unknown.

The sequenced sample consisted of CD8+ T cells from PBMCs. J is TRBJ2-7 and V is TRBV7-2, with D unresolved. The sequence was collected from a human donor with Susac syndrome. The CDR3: CASSGDKVLFDEQYF. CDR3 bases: TGTGCCAGCAGCGGCGACAAGGTCCTATTCGACGAGCAGTACTTC.